This T cell receptor beta chain derives from a study of human T cells and chemical hapten exposure (dated by TCRdb to about 2021). Notes on the research overall: For sensitization, 2% DPC in acetone was applied to a 2 cm by 2 cm area of upper inner arm skin. Patients additionally received weekly therapeutic DPC doses to the scalp throughout the roughly 25-week study period. Patch testing was performed on the upper back with Finn chambers containing 0.01% DPC, and the patch tests were scored after 6 days according to International Contact Dermatitis Research Group standards. Alopecia areata with under or over 50% scalp involvement, alopecia totalis and alopecia universalis were represented in the patient cohort, which was mostly female. Libraries were combined into a pool for sequencing, and differences in TCR yield between samples came mainly from small differences in library volumes within the pool. This study followed changes in the peripheral blood TCR repertoire in vivo during primary and secondary sensitization of alopecia patients to the hapten diphenylcyclopropenone (DPC). Blood was sampled from patients pre-sensitization (week 0) and at 2, 6 and about 24 weeks after DPC sensitization. Blood for TCR sequencing was provided by twenty-nine alopecia patients at one to four time points (pre-sensitization, 2, 6 and 24 weeks).

The germline V gene encodes CDR1 DFQATT and CDR2 SNEGSKA (reference sequence). Deletion took 3 bases off V and 11 bases off J, with a span of 14 bases between the germline ends. The CDR3, from cysteine to phenylalanine, totals 13 residues. The kept DNA is CDR3 alone, 39 bases in frame from the first base. The time point label corresponds to: pre-sensitization, week 0. Interpreted using the paper, the treatment or condition label stands for: therapeutic diphenylcyclopropenone sensitization with weekly scalp DPC. Blood at each patch-test visit was drawn before the patch test was applied. Patients were eligible if aged 18 to 70, diagnosed with alopecia and judged suitable for DPC therapy, and pregnant patients were excluded. Total RNA was isolated from unfractionated whole blood collected in Tempus Blood RNA tubes. The full study reports these points: Patch test score correlated positively with the number of PT1 expanded TCRs, reaching significance at thresholds 8, 16 and 32 but not at 4. DPC sensitization did not change how many TCRs were above 1 in 1000 frequency, and no evidence was found of alterations in global repertoire structure. All patients had alopecia, a presumed autoimmune disease, so their immune response might differ from that of healthy individuals. Expanded TCRs formed significantly more large CDR3 similarity clusters than pre-sensitization or healthy control sets, consistent with antigen-driven responses. After repeated subsampling, the strength of the expansion versus patch-test correlation and the threshold at which it became significant changed.

The library relied on RACE. Instrument on record: NextSeq 500. During library preparation, unique molecular identifiers were attached to individual cDNA molecules so that TCRs could be counted in a quantitative, reproducible way. Each blood RNA sample was used to sequence both TCR alpha and TCR beta chains. Processing in the source paper ran as follows. A median of around 96,000 TCRs per sample was observed, with a range of roughly 20,000 to 750,000. V, J and CDR3 annotation of the TCR reads was carried out using the Decombinator software suite. To make PS versus PT1 abundance plots, every sample was subsampled to the same number of TCRs (28,000). Expanded TCRs were defined as absent before sensitization and observed at least eight times at the 2-week time point. TCRdb reran the public reads through fastp at Q25 and MiXCR, keeping productive beta chains. All rows with the same CDR3 protein become a single entry with the most common DNA and genes. Clone size and V and J calls follow TCRdb, not the original study. Within this sample are approximately 400,000 distinct CDR3 sequences, with 5% to 6.5% of them counted one time only. Clones ranked in the top ten supply 2% to 3% of the sample.

There are a few counts of this clonotype. No antigen is known for it. No base-level quality is on record; no much larger clone is a single base apart. The specimen was whole blood, collected in connection with sensitization to the hapten diphenylcyclopropenone (DPC). The V and J segments used are TRBV20-1 and TRBJ1-6, with no D gene named confidently. The source is a woman aged 45 to 65 with alopecia areata. Some clones in this sample may be carry-over from other donors' samples. The DNA reads as follows: TGCAGTGCTAGGGACCGGACGGATGCACCCCTCCACTTT. This sequence encodes CSARDRTDAPLHF.